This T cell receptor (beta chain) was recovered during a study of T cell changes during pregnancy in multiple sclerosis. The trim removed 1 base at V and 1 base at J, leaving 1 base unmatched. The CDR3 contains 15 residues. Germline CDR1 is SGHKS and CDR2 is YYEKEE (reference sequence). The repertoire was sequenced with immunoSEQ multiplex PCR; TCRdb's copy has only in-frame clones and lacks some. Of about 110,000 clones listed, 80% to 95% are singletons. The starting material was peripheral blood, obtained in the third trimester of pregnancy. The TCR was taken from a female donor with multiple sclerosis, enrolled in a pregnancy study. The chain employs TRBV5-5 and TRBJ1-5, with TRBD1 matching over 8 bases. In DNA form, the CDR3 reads TGTGCCAGCAGCTTGCAGGGGGCGAGCAATCAGCCCCAGCATTTT. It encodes CASSLQGASNQPQHF.